Each of the 21 T cell receptor beta chains below was sequenced from the same sample in a study of T cells in localized non-small cell lung cancer (TCRdb year 2020). The method was the immunoSEQ multiplex PCR assay. TCRdb stores this immuneACCESS table with in-frame sequences only. Part of the clones is absent; in the studies checked, under half of the shortfall reflects unresolved V genes, and no reason is known for the rest. Here the sample has around 40,000 clones; approximately 86% occur a single time. The biggest ten clones account for about 6.4% of the sample. The material sequenced was peripheral blood, taken before any cancer treatment. Receptor source: a man aged 40-75 years with stage I lung adenocarcinoma.

This sequence joins TRBV20-1 and TRBJ2-1; no clear D gene. Germline CDR1 and CDR2: DFQATT and SNEGSKA (reference sequence). The CDR3 contains 10 residues. DNA for the CDR3: TGCAGACCCCAACACAATGAGCAGTTCTTC. Translated: CRPQHNEQFF.

The chain combines TRBV10-3 with TRBJ2-7; 9 bases align to TRBD2. Losses at the gene ends were 10 bases for V and 0 bases for J; bases not matched to a gene: 13. Germline V CDR1 and CDR2: ENHRY, SYGVKD. The CDR3 length is 16 residues. Here the CDR3 reads CATSGAREGFSYEQYF. DNA of the CDR3: TGTGCCACCTCGGGGGCGCGGGAGGGATTCTCCTACGAGCAGTACTTC.

The J gene is TRBJ2-7, the V gene TRBV7-8; no reliable D call. CDR3 size: 12 residues. In germline, CDR1 is SGHVS, CDR2 FQNEAQ. Trimming took 2 bases from V and 4 from J, leaving 6 bases between them. In DNA, the CDR3 is TGTGCCAGCAGCTTAAGAGAGTACGAGCAGTACTTC. It encodes CASSLREYEQYF. The entire variable domain, with the rest obtained from reference TRBV7-8 and TRBJ2-7, is as follows: GAGVSQSPRYKVAKRGQDVALRCDPISGHVSLFWYQQALGQGPEFLTYFQNEAQLDKSGLPSDRFFAERPEGSVSTLKIQRTQQEDSAVYLCASSLREYEQYFGPGTRLTVT.

The chain couples TRBV4-3 to TRBJ2-7, with a tentative D call TRBD1 (5 bases). Trimming took off 1 base at V and 2 bases at J, with 9 bases between the two ends. Per the germline V gene, CDR1 is LGHNA and CDR2 is YSLEER. This CDR3 spans 14 amino acids. In DNA, the CDR3 is TGCGCCAGCAGCCAAGCGCAGGGTCCCTACGAGCAGTACTTC. It is translated as CASSQAQGPYEQYF.

This clone was recorded once. V is TRBV5-1 and J is TRBJ2-5; TRBD1 is a possible D gene (6 bases). CDR3 length: 15 residues. In germline, CDR1 is SGHRS, CDR2 YFSETQ. Trimming cost V 0 bases and J 5 bases, with 14 bases left between them. The CDR3 bases are TGCGCCAGCAGCTTGGGGCAGGGGATGGGGGAGACCCAGTACTTC. Translation: CASSLGQGMGETQYF.

V usage is TRBV29-1 and J usage is TRBJ2-4, with TRBD2 as a possible D gene (5 bases). Germline V lookup: CDR1 SQVTM, CDR2 ANQGSEA. The CDR3 contains 12 residues. V was cut by 0 bases and J by 8 bases, with 8 bases left in between. CDR3 amino acids: CSVEEPDYIQYF. CDR3 DNA sequence: TGCAGCGTTGAAGAACCGGACTACATTCAGTACTTC.

Of note for this clone: Other DNA variants within this sample encode the same CDR3. The chain uses TRBV28 and TRBJ1-2; D unclear. The germline CDR1 and CDR2 sequences are MDHEN and SYDVKM. Deletions cut 2 bases from V and 5 bases from J, with 6 bases between. This CDR3 is 12 amino acids long. CDR3 sequence (DNA): TGTGCCAGCAGTTTACGGTTATATGGCTACACCTTC. Translation gives CASSLRLYGYTF.

V is TRBV9 and J is TRBJ2-3, with D perhaps TRBD1 (7 bases). The V end lost 0 bases, the J end lost 4 bases, and 12 bases lay between the germline ends. Germline V CDR1 and CDR2: SGDLS, YYNGEE. This CDR3 is 15 amino acids long. The CDR3 bases are TGTGCCAGCAGCGTAGAGGCAGGGGGGTCAGATACGCAGTATTTT. This codes for CASSVEAGGSDTQYF.

V usage is TRBV7-2 and J usage is TRBJ2-7, with a possible D match to TRBD1 (6 bases). CDR1 and CDR2 (germline): SGHTA, FQGNSA. Trimming cost V 5 bases and J 9 bases, with 17 bases left between them. The CDR3 covers 13 residues. CDR3 DNA sequence: TGTGCCAGCAGCAGCGAACCCAGGGGTAGGCAGTACTTC. Protein product: CASSSEPRGRQYF. Based on the CDR3 plus reference TRBV7-2 and TRBJ2-7, the full variable domain is GAGVSQSPSNKVTEKGKDVELRCDPISGHTALYWYRQSLGQGLEFLIYFQGNSAPDKSGLPSDRFSAERTGGSVSTLTIQRTQQEDSAVYLCASSSEPRGRQYFGPGTRLTVT.

V and J are TRBV7-2 and TRBJ1-3, with 10 positions matching TRBD1. In germline, CDR1 is SGHTA, CDR2 FQGNSA. The CDR3 is made up of 15 amino acids. After removal of 5 bases from V and 8 bases from J, the junction contained 9 bases not matched to a gene. As DNA, the CDR3 is TGTGCCAGCAGCATTCTGACAGGGGGCACAGACACCATATATTTT. Residues: CASSILTGGTDTIYF.

This clone was recorded only once. The chain joins TRBV13 to TRBJ1-1, with D possibly TRBD1 on 5 matching bases. This CDR3 has 13 amino acids. The germline CDR1 and CDR2 sequences are PRHDT and FYEKMQ (reference sequence). Trimming removed 8 bases at V and 0 bases at J, with 10 bases between. The CDR3 bases are TGTGCCAGCGACAGCTTCATGAACACTGAAGCTTTCTTT. This sequence encodes CASDSFMNTEAFF. Full variable domain (outside the CDR3, taken from reference TRBV13 and TRBJ1-1): AAGVIQSPRHLIKEKRETATLKCYPIPRHDTVYWYQQGPGQDPQFLISFYEKMQSDKGSIPDRFSAQQFSDYHSELNMSSLELGDSALYFCASDSFMNTEAFFGQGTRLTVV.

This clone was counted once. The chain links TRBV28 to TRBJ2-5; 12 nucleotides line up with TRBD2. The CDR3 has 19 residues. V lost 2 bases and J lost 5; bases outside the gene matches: 15. Per the germline V gene, CDR1 is MDHEN and CDR2 is SYDVKM. CDR3 nucleotide sequence: TGTGCCAGCAGTTTAGGACTAGCGGGGAACAGTGCAAAGGAGGAGACCCAGTACTTC. It translates to CASSLGLAGNSAKEETQYF.

The chain couples TRBV28 to TRBJ2-5; D perhaps matches TRBD2 (5 bases). Germline V gives CDR1 MDHEN, CDR2 SYDVKM. V was cut by 4 bases and J by 3 bases, with 18 bases left in between. The CDR3 covers 16 residues. As DNA, the CDR3 is TGTGCCAGCAGTTCCCAATCGAGGGTCAGCAAAGAGACCCAGTACTTC. This translates into CASSSQSRVSKETQYF.

A note on this clone: An end of the junction does not agree with germline; a read error may underlie this. The rearrangement uses TRBV7-3 and TRBJ2-7; D tentatively reads TRBD1 or TRBD2 (5 bases each). CDR1 SGHTA and CDR2 FQGTGA come from the germline V gene. The CDR3 has 11 residues. This CDR3 is CASSFWGSSHF. CDR3 bases: TGTGCCAGCAGCTTCTGGGGGTCCTCGCACTTC.

The J gene is TRBJ2-5, the V gene TRBV5-5; TRBD2 agrees at 10 bases. The CDR3 contains 16 residues. Germline V gene data show CDR1 as SGHKS and CDR2 as YYEKEE (reference sequence). The V and J ends lost 2 bases and 2 bases, in that order; junction bases with no gene match: 6. CDR3 sequence: CASSFSRTSGQETQYF. In DNA form, the CDR3 reads TGTGCCAGCAGCTTTTCTCGGACTAGCGGACAAGAGACCCAGTACTTC.

This clone was recorded once. The chain is built from TRBV5-1 and TRBJ2-3, with TRBD2 matching over 12 bases. Per germline, CDR1 SGHRS and CDR2 YFSETQ. The CDR3 has 20 residues. Trimming took 4 bases from V and 2 from J; bases not matched to a gene: 17. Here the CDR3 reads CASSRGLAGTRGPFTDTQYF. The DNA of the CDR3 is TGCGCCAGCAGCAGGGGACTAGCGGGCACTAGGGGGCCTTTCACAGATACGCAGTATTTT.

This clone showed up just a few times. This chain uses TRBV4-3 with TRBJ2-1; weak D call: TRBD1 (6 bases). V gave up 1 base and J gave up 2 bases, with 9 bases separating them. The CDR3 has 15 amino acids. Germline V gene data show CDR1 as LGHNA and CDR2 as YSLEER. CDR3 region: CASSQVWGPYNEQFF. CDR3 bases: TGCGCCAGCAGCCAAGTGTGGGGGCCCTACAATGAGCAGTTCTTC.

The chain couples TRBV6-5 to TRBJ1-2, with a weak D call TRBD1 (5 bases). This CDR3 has 15 residues. Germline V CDR1 and CDR2: MNHEY, SVGAGI. Trimming pared 2 bases from V and 0 bases from J, leaving 10 bases between. The CDR3 loop reads CASSYGGDANYGYTF. The CDR3 bases are TGTGCCAGCAGTTACGGGGGGGACGCTAACTATGGCTACACCTTC.

The genes are TRBV7-6 and TRBJ2-7; 9 bases agree with TRBD2. The CDR3 spans 14 residues. J lost 2 bases, V lost 6 bases, and 5 bases had no gene match. Per the germline V gene, CDR1 is SGHVS and CDR2 is FNYEAQ. The CDR3 DNA reads TGTGCCAGCAGTCGTAGCGGGAGTGCCTACGAGCAGTACTTC. Residues: CASSRSGSAYEQYF.

The rearrangement joins TRBV7-2 to TRBJ2-7, with D unresolved. The CDR3 contains 12 residues. Trimming stripped 5 bases from V and 4 bases from J, with 9 bases between. CDR1 and CDR2 from the germline V gene are SGHTA and FQGNSA. This CDR3 reads CASSTGPYEQYF. The CDR3 DNA reads as TGTGCCAGCAGCACGGGTCCTTACGAGCAGTACTTC.

The gene calls are TRBV4-2 and TRBJ2-1; no clear D gene. Trimming removed 0 bases at V and 8 bases at J, with 17 bases between. The germline V gene encodes CDR1 LGHNA and CDR2 YNFKEQ. This CDR3 region has 16 residues. The CDR3 nucleotides read TGTGCCAGCAGCCAAGAAGTAAGGGTCCCGAGTCATGAGCAGTTCTTC. It specifies CASSQEVRVPSHEQFF.